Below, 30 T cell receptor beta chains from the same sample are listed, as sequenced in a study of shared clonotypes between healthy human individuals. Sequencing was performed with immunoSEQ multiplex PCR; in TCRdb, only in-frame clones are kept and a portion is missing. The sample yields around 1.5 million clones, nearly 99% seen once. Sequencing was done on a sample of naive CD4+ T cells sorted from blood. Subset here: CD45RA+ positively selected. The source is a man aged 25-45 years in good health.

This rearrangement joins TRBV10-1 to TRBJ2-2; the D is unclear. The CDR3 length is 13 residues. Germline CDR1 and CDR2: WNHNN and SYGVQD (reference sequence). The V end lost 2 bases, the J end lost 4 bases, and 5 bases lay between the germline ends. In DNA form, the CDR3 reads TGCGCCAGCAGTGAGGGATTCACCGGGGAGCTGTTTTTT. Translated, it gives CASSEGFTGELFF.

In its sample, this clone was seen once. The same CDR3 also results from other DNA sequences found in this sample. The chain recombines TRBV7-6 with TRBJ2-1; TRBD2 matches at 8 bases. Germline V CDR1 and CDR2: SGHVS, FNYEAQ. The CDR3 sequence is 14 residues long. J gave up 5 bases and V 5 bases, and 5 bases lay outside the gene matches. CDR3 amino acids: CASSPGLAHNEQFF. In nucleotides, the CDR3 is TGTGCCAGCAGCCCCGGACTAGCACACAATGAGCAGTTCTTC.

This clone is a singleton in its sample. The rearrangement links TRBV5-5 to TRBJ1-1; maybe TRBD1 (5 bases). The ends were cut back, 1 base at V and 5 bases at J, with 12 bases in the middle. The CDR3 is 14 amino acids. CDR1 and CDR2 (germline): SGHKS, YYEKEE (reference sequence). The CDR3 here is CASSLLLDRTEAFF. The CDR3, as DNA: TGTGCCAGCAGCTTGCTCTTAGACAGAACTGAAGCTTTCTTT.

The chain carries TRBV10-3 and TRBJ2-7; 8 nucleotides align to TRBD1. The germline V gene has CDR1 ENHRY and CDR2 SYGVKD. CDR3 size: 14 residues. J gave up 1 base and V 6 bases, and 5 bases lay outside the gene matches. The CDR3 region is CAISGQGGSYEQYF. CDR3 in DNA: TGTGCCATCAGCGGACAGGGAGGATCCTACGAGCAGTACTTC.

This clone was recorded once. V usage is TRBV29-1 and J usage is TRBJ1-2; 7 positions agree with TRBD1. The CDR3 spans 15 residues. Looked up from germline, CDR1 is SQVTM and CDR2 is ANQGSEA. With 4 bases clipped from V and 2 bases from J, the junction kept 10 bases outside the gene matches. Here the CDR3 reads CSVATPLGQNYGYTF. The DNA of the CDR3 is TGCAGCGTTGCAACCCCACTGGGACAGAACTATGGCTACACCTTC.

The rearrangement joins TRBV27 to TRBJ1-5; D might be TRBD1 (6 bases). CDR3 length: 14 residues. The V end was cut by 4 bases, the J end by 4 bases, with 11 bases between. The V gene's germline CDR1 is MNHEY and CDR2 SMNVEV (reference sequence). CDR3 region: CASSSDRYNQPQHF. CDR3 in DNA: TGTGCCAGCAGTTCTGACAGGTATAATCAGCCCCAGCATTTT.

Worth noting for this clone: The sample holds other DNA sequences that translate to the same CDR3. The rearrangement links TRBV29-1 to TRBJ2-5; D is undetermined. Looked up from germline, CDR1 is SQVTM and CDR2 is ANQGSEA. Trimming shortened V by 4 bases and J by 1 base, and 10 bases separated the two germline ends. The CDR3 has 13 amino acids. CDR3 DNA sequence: TGCAGCGTTGTCGGCAGGTTCCAAGAGACCCAGTACTTC. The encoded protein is CSVVGRFQETQYF.

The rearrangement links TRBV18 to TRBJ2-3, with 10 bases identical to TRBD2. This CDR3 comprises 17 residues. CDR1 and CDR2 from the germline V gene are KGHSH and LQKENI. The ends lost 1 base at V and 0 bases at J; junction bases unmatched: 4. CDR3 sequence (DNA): TGTGCCAGCTCACCACGAACTAGCGGGACTAGCACAGATACGCAGTATTTT. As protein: CASSPRTSGTSTDTQYF.

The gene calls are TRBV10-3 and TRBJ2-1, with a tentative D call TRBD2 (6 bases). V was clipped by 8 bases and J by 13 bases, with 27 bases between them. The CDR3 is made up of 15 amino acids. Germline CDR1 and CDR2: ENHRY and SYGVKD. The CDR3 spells CAISGRRAEDRNQFF. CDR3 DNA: TGTGCCATCTCAGGTCGGAGGGCAGAGGATAGAAACCAGTTCTTC.

The CDR3 region has the DNA TGTGCCAGCAGCTGGGCCGGGACTAGCGGGACTGGAAAGCAGTATTTT. This encodes CASSWAGTSGTGKQYF. This sequence joins TRBV7-3 and TRBJ2-3; 13 nucleotides match TRBD2. V lost 4 bases and J lost 11; bases outside the gene matches: 12. The germline CDR1 and CDR2 sequences are SGHTA and FQGTGA. There are 16 residues in the CDR3.

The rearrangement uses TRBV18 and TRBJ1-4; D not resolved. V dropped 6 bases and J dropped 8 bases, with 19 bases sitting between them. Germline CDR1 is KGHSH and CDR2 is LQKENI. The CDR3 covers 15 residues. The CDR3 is CASSPEIRSSEKLFF. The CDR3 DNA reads TGTGCCAGCTCTCCAGAAATTCGAAGTTCGGAAAAACTGTTTTTT.

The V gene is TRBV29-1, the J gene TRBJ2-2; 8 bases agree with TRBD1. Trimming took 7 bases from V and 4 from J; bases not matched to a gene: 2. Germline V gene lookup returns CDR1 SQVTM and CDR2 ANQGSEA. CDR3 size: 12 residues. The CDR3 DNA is TGCAGCGGGGGACAGGCCACCGGGGAGCTGTTTTTT. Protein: CSGGQATGELFF.

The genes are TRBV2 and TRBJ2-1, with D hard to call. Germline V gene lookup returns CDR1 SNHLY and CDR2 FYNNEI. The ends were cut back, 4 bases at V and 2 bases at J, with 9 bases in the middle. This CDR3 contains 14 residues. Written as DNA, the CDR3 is TGTGCCAGCAGTGTTTTACTGACCTACAATGAGCAGTTCTTC. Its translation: CASSVLLTYNEQFF.

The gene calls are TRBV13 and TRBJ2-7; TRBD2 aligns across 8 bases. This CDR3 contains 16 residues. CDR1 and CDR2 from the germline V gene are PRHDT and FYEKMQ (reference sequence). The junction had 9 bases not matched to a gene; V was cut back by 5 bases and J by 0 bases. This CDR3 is CASSARTSGSSYEQYF. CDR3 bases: TGTGCCAGCAGCGCCCGAACTAGCGGAAGCTCCTACGAGCAGTACTTC.

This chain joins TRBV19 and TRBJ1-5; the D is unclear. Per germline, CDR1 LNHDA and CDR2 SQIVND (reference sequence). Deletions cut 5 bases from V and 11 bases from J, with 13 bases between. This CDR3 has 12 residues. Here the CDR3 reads CASSLQRRAQHF. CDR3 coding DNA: TGTGCCAGTAGTCTCCAACGTCGGGCCCAGCATTTT.

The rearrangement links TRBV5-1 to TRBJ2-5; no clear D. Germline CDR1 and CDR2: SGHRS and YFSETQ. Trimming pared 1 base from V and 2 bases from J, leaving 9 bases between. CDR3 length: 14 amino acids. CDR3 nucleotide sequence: TGCGCCAGCAGCTTGTTACAGACACAAGAGACCCAGTACTTC. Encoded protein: CASSLLQTQETQYF.

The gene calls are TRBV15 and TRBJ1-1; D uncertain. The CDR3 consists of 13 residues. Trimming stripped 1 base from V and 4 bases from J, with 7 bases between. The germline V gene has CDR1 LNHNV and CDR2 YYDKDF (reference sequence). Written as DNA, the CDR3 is TGTGCCACCAGCAGAGGGGTCGGCACTGAAGCTTTCTTT. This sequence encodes CATSRGVGTEAFF.

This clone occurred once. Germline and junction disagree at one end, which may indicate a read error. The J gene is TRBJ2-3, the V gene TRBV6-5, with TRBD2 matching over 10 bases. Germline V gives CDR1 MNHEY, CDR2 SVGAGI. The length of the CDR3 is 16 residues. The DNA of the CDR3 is TGTGCCAGCAGTCACTCTGGACTAGCGGTCACAGATACGCAGTATTTT. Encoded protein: CASSHSGLAVTDTQYF.

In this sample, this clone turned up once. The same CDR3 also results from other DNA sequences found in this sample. The CDR3, as DNA: TGTGCCAGCTCACCACCGTCCCTACCATACGAGCAGTACTTC. This codes for CASSPPSLPYEQYF. The chain employs TRBV18 and TRBJ2-7; D unclear. CDR1 and CDR2 (germline): KGHSH, LQKENI. This CDR3 is built from 14 residues. V shed 0 bases and J shed 4 bases, with 10 bases lying between them.

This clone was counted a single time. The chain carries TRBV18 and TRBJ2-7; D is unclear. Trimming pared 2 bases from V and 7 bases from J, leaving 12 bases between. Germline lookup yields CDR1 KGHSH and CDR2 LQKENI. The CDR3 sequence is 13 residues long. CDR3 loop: CASSPIPSGEQYF. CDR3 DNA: TGTGCCAGCTCACCAATCCCTTCTGGGGAGCAGTACTTC.

CDR3 bases: TGTGCCTGGAGTGTATCTTATAGCAATCAGCCCCAGCATTTT. Amino acids: CAWSVSYSNQPQHF. The chain couples TRBV30 to TRBJ1-5; D not resolved. Germline V gene lookup returns CDR1 GTSNPN and CDR2 SVGIG (reference sequence). Trimming removed 0 bases from V and 0 bases from J, with 6 bases in between. CDR3 length: 14 residues.

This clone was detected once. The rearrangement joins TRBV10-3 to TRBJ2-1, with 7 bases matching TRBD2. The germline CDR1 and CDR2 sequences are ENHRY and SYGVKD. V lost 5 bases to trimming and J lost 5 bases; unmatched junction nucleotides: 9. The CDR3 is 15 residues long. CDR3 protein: CAISKTAGKDNEQFF. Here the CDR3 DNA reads TGTGCCATCAGTAAGACAGCGGGAAAGGACAATGAGCAGTTCTTC.

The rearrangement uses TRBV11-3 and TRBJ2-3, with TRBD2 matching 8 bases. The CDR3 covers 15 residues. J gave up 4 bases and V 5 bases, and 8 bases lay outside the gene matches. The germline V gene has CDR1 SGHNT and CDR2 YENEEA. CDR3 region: CASSISGSNADTQYF. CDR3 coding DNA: TGTGCCAGCAGCATAAGCGGGAGTAATGCAGATACGCAGTATTTT.

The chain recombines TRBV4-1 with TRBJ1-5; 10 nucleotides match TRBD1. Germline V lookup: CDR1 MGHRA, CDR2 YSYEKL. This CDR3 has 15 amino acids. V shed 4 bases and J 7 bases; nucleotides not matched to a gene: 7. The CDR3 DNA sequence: TGCGCCAGCAGCCCGGGACAGGGGCCGGGACAGCCCCAGCATTTT. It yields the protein CASSPGQGPGQPQHF.

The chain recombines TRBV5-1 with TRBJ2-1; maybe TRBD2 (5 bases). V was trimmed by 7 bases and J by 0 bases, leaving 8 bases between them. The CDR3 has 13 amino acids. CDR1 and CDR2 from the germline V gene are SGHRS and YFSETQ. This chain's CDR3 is CASREGSYNEQFF. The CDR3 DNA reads TGCGCCAGCCGGGAAGGCTCCTACAATGAGCAGTTCTTC.

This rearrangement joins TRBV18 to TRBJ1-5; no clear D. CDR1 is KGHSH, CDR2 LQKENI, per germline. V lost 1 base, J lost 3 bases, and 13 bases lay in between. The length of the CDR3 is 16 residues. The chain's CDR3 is CASSPQRLLYNQPQHF. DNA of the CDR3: TGTGCCAGCTCACCACAGCGGCTCCTTTACAATCAGCCCCAGCATTTT.

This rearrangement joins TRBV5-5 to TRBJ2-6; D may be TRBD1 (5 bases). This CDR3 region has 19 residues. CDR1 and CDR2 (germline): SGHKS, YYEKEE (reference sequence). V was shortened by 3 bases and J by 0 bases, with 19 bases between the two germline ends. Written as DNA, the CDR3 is TGTGCCAGCAGCTCCGGCAGGGCTCCCTCTAACTCTGGGGCCAACGTCCTGACTTTC. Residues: CASSSGRAPSNSGANVLTF.

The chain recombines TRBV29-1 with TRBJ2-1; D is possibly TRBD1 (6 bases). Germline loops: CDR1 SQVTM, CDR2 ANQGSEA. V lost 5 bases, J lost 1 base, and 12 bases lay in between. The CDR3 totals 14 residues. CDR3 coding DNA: TGCAGCGTTATAGACAGGAGATCCTACAATGAGCAGTTCTTC. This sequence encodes CSVIDRRSYNEQFF.

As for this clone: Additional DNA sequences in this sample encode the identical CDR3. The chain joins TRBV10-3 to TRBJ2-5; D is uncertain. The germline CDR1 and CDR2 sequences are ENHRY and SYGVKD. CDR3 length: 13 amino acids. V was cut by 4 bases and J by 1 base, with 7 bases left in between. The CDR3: CAISGRAQETQYF. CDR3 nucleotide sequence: TGTGCCATCAGTGGACGGGCCCAAGAGACCCAGTACTTC.

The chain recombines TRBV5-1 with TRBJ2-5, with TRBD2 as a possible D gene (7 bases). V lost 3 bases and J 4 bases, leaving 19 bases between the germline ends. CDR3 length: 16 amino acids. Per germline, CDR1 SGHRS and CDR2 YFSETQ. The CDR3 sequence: CASSWRGGAAGETQYF. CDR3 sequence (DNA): TGCGCCAGCAGCTGGCGCGGGGGCGCGGCCGGAGAGACCCAGTACTTC.